The text below deals with one T cell receptor (beta chain). The antigen is unknown. The CDR3 consists of 14 residues. Germline-derived CDR1 and CDR2 are MNHEY and SVGEGT. The germline V and J ends were trimmed by 10 bases and 0 bases, with 13 bases remaining between them. Researchers prepared the TCRbeta library using unique molecular identifiers, the study reports. Each CDR3 protein is one row after TCRdb ran MiXCR on the PCR reads. The sample includes around 800,000 distinct CDR3 sequences, under 20% of them seen just once. This record comes from a study of T-cell reconstitution after alpha-beta-depleted transplantation in children. Study-level results: At around two months after transplant, the alpha-beta T cells were reportedly derived from several hundred expanded clones that came from non-depleted graft cells. At one year after transplant, newly produced T cells mostly accounted for T-cell counts and diversity. High day-60 TCRbeta diversity in some patients came from surviving recipient T cells and thymic progenitors.

J is TRBJ2-1 and V is TRBV6-2 or TRBV6-3, with a weak D call TRBD2 (5 bases). This material consisted of PBMCs, mostly from graft donor cells, taken 360 days after TCRalphabeta/CD19-depleted stem cell transplant. The receptor comes from a male patient aged 10 to 17 who had a stem cell transplant for acute lymphoblastic leukemia, so the T cells may come from the graft donor. DNA for the CDR3: TGTGCCAACCTAACCCGGGACTCCTACAATGAGCAGTTCTTC. The encoded protein is CANLTRDSYNEQFF.